The 19 T cell receptor beta chains below were found in one sample sequenced in a study of T cell repertoires in cytomegalovirus infection. TCRdb itself ran the reads through MiXCR, one entry per CDR3 protein. The table lists about 260,000 distinct CDR3 sequences, about 13% of them singletons. Sequenced input: PBMCs. These receptors all stem from a human donor in good health (CMV status not recorded). Some clones in this sample may be carry-over from other donors' samples.

This clonotype was picked up many times. The rearrangement uses TRBV4-1 and TRBJ1-1; TRBD1 is a possible D gene (5 bases). This CDR3 has 15 residues. Germline V CDR1 and CDR2: MGHRA, YSYEKL. V dropped 4 bases and J dropped 1 base, with 13 bases sitting between them. Written as DNA, the CDR3 is TGCGCCAGCAGCCCCGGCGTTGGGACGAACACTGAAGCTTTCTTT. It yields the protein CASSPGVGTNTEAFF.

This clonotype has at least ten counts. V is TRBV7-8 and J is TRBJ2-3; a weak D match, TRBD1 (5 bases). V lost 5 bases to trimming and J lost 4 bases, with 19 bases between them. Germline V gene lookup returns CDR1 SGHVS and CDR2 FQNEAQ. This CDR3 has 16 residues. CDR3 nucleotides: TGTGCCAGCAGCCCGAGACCAGGACATGTGGCAGATACGCAGTATTTT. Protein product: CASSPRPGHVADTQYF.

This sequence joins TRBV6-5 and TRBJ2-5; TRBD1 matches at 7 bases. CDR1 is MNHEY, CDR2 SVGAGI, per germline. Trimming at V came to 7 bases and at J to 5 bases, leaving 7 bases not matched to a gene. The CDR3 spans 13 residues. CDR3 nucleotide sequence: TGTGCCAGCAAACAACAGGGGTGGGAGACCCAGTACTTC. Encoded protein: CASKQQGWETQYF.

This chain uses TRBV20-1 with TRBJ1-1; a possible D gene is TRBD1 (5 bases). V gave up 6 bases and J gave up 1 base, with 15 bases separating them. CDR1 is DFQATT and CDR2 is SNEGSKA in the germline V gene (reference sequence). This CDR3 is built from 14 residues. DNA for the CDR3: TGCAGTGCAAGCCCAGGGACGGCGAACACTGAAGCTTTCTTT. Protein: CSASPGTANTEAFF.

This clonotype was counted ten times or more. The chain couples TRBV7-2 to TRBJ2-7; TRBD1 matches 9 bases. Germline V gene lookup returns CDR1 SGHTA and CDR2 FQGNSA. The trim removed 1 base at V and 5 bases at J, leaving 6 bases unmatched. The CDR3 is 15 residues long. The CDR3, as DNA: TGTGCCAGCAGCTTAGGAGGGCGACAGGGGGACGAGCAGTACTTC. Translating it yields CASSLGGRQGDEQYF.

This clonotype was counted ten times or more. This rearrangement joins TRBV2 to TRBJ2-6, with a tentative D call TRBD1 (6 bases). Germline values: CDR1 SNHLY, CDR2 FYNNEI. This CDR3 spans 19 amino acids. V lost 9 bases, J lost 0 bases, and 24 bases lay in between. CDR3 sequence: CASGTLQIKGRSGANVLTF. The CDR3 DNA is TGTGCCAGTGGGACACTTCAAATCAAGGGCCGCTCTGGGGCCAACGTCCTGACTTTC.

The gene calls are TRBV20-1 and TRBJ2-7; D possibly corresponds to TRBD1 (5 bases). Germline values: CDR1 DFQATT, CDR2 SNEGSKA (reference sequence). This CDR3 has 12 amino acids. V lost 6 bases and J lost 1, with 10 bases in between. CDR3 nucleotide sequence: TGCAGTGCCCCAGGGAATTCCTACGAGCAGTACTTC. Encoded protein: CSAPGNSYEQYF.

This clonotype was counted between two and nine times. The V call is TRBV20-1, the J call TRBJ2-5; D possibly corresponds to TRBD1 (7 bases). Per the germline V gene, CDR1 is DFQATT and CDR2 is SNEGSKA (reference sequence). This CDR3 spans 15 amino acids. V was clipped by 3 bases and J by 7 bases, with 21 bases between them. The CDR3 loop reads CSARVIEGQGGTQYF. CDR3 nucleotide sequence: TGCAGTGCTAGGGTTATCGAGGGCCAGGGGGGGACCCAGTACTTC.

The chain carries TRBV5-4 and TRBJ2-3, with D perhaps TRBD1 or TRBD2 (5 bases each). The germline V and J ends were trimmed by 4 bases and 5 bases, with 14 bases remaining between them. CDR1 is SGHNT, CDR2 YYREEE, per germline (reference sequence). The CDR3 length is 14 residues. The CDR3 reads CASSQQGAGDTQYF. The CDR3 bases are TGTGCCAGCAGCCAGCAGGGAGCTGGAGATACGCAGTATTTT.

This clonotype has only a few counts. The rearrangement uses TRBV6-1 and TRBJ2-1; D might be TRBD1 or TRBD2, each matching 5 bases. CDR1 is MNHNS and CDR2 is SASEGT in the germline V gene. The CDR3 length is 12 residues. V was cut by 6 bases and J by 10 bases, with 13 bases left in between. The CDR3 region is CASRTTGGEQFF. CDR3 bases: TGTGCCAGCAGGACCACAGGAGGAGAGCAGTTCTTC.

This chain uses TRBV29-1 with TRBJ2-1; D is possibly TRBD2 (5 bases). Germline V gives CDR1 SQVTM, CDR2 ANQGSEA. The CDR3 totals 13 residues. V was clipped by 7 bases and J by 6 bases, with 16 bases between them. The CDR3 here is CSARLALGNEQFF. Here the CDR3 DNA reads TGCAGCGCTCGTCTAGCTTTAGGCAATGAGCAGTTCTTC.

This chain uses TRBV7-9 with TRBJ1-1, with D perhaps TRBD1 (5 bases). V lost 0 bases, J lost 0 bases, and 14 bases lay in between. The CDR3 runs 17 residues. The germline V gene has CDR1 SEHNR and CDR2 FQNEAQ (reference sequence). CDR3 residues: CASSLALGRYMNTEAFF. In DNA form, the CDR3 reads TGTGCCAGCAGCTTAGCGCTGGGACGGTACATGAACACTGAAGCTTTCTTT.

This clonotype was seen repeatedly, ten times or more. In DNA, the CDR3 is TGCGCCAGCAGCCAATCTGCAGAGAGCTCCTACGAGCAGTACTTC. Protein sequence: CASSQSAESSYEQYF. This chain connects TRBV4-3 to TRBJ2-7; D unresolved. The V and J ends lost 2 bases and 0 bases respectively, with 11 bases between them. In germline, CDR1 is LGHNA, CDR2 YSLEER. This CDR3 comprises 15 residues.

There are many counts of this clonotype. The chain joins TRBV7-2 to TRBJ1-5, with 7 positions matching TRBD1. The CDR3 consists of 16 residues. Germline V CDR1 and CDR2: SGHTA, FQGNSA. The V gene end was trimmed by 1 base and the J gene end by 1 base; junction bases not matched to a gene: 4. The CDR3 reads CASSLVGGGSNQPQHF. The CDR3 region has the DNA TGTGCCAGCAGCTTAGTAGGGGGCGGGAGCAATCAGCCCCAGCATTTT.

This clonotype was recorded many times. The chain links TRBV6-6 to TRBJ2-3; TRBD2 is a possible D gene (6 bases). The CDR3 contains 19 residues. CDR1 and CDR2 from the germline V gene are MNHNY and SVGAGI (reference sequence). V shed 0 bases and J shed 2 bases, with 21 bases lying between them. The CDR3 DNA follows: TGTGCCAGCAGTTACTCCTTAGACCCGGGACTCCTAGACACAGATACGCAGTATTTT. It translates to CASSYSLDPGLLDTDTQYF.

V and J are TRBV25-1 and TRBJ1-5; TRBD1 aligns across 7 bases. After removal of 6 bases from V and 7 bases from J, the junction contained 9 bases not matched to a gene. The CDR3 is 14 amino acids. CDR1 MGHDK and CDR2 SYGVNS come from the germline V gene. The CDR3 reads CASSLTGQGQPQHF. CDR3 sequence (DNA): TGTGCCAGCAGCTTGACAGGGCAGGGCCAGCCCCAGCATTTT.

V and J are TRBV20-1 and TRBJ2-7; D not certain. This CDR3 comprises 12 residues. Germline values: CDR1 DFQATT, CDR2 SNEGSKA (reference sequence). The V end lost 3 bases, the J end lost 3 bases, and 9 bases lay between the germline ends. CDR3 sequence (DNA): TGCAGTGCTAGTCGCGGCGGCTACGAGCAGTACTTC. Residues: CSASRGGYEQYF.

This clonotype was seen repeatedly, ten times or more. The genes are TRBV7-2 and TRBJ2-1; D might be TRBD1 or TRBD2, each matching 5 bases. V lost 1 base to trimming and J lost 7 bases, with 11 bases between them. Germline lookup yields CDR1 SGHTA and CDR2 FQGNSA. The CDR3 has 14 amino acids. The CDR3 DNA reads TGTGCCAGCAGCTTAGATGGGGGTGGGAATGAGCAGTTCTTC. Its protein is CASSLDGGGNEQFF.

The chain employs TRBV11-2 and TRBJ1-6, with D unclear. Germline V lookup: CDR1 SGHAT, CDR2 FQNNGV. This CDR3 spans 13 amino acids. With 5 bases removed from V and 14 bases from J, the gap between germline ends came to 16 bases. As DNA, the CDR3 is TGTGCCAGCAGCCCACCGAAGGCGTTTACCCTCCACTTT. Translating it yields CASSPPKAFTLHF.